A selection of T cell receptor beta chains follows, all from one sample in a study of blood T cell repertoires in COVID-19. Method: immunoSEQ multiplex PCR; TCRdb's copy keeps in-frame clones and lacks some. The sample carries 85,000 to 130,000 clones, about three quarters recorded once. Sequencing was done on a sample of peripheral blood. These receptors were obtained from a man older than 75 with COVID-19, enrolled during active disease. Each CDR3 is given with its conserved first and last residue. Clone size, where shown, is once, few, many, or a class for clones that have expanded.

abundance,v_gene,CDR3aa
-,TRBV7-8,CASSLVDRAVNSPLHF
-,TRBV6-2/TRBV6-3,CASSPRGIPDTQYF
-,TRBV19,CASNSGQINEKLFF
-,TRBV24-1,CATIFSAPQHF
-,TRBV28,CASTPEIAANEQYF
-,TRBV11-3,CASSFTSGTGELFF
few,TRBV20-1,CSASRGGTNEKLFF
-,TRBV28,CASSLGLAVSYEQYF
-,TRBV5-1,CASSAGTLSSYEQYF
-,TRBV7-3,CASSLGGPLGGELFF
-,TRBV28,CASSFRTSGSTDTQYF
-,TRBV9,CASSGQGWGGYTF
once,TRBV24-1,CATSDSRYLGDTQYF
-,TRBV14,CASSQDYGESNEKLFF
once,TRBV29-1,CSVSGLAGYEQYF
-,TRBV21-1,CASSKEEDNEQFF
-,TRBV19,CASSIRGTEPNSEAFF
-,TRBV27,CASSLRTSGSYEQYF
once,TRBV2,CASTLGKRAGNTIYF
-,TRBV6-2/TRBV6-3,CASSYPGGGAGANVLTF
-,TRBV6-6,CASSARDSGANVLTF
once,TRBV3-1/TRBV3-2,CASSGTSGRWSEQFF
-,TRBV7-3,CASSRTVNTEAFF
few,TRBV5-1,CASSAKGAHNSPLHF
-,TRBV18,CASSLRQDTEAFF
few,TRBV10-3,CAISEGDNSPLHF
once,TRBV19,CASSAYRVGGEKLFF
once,TRBV28,CASSRTGFSQPQHF
-,TRBV28,CASSLGPYYNSPLHF
-,TRBV28,CASSLTTGGTYGYTF
-,TRBV5-4,CASSSGTGDGYTF
-,TRBV9,CASSVGGSGTGELFF
-,TRBV28,CASRGRPRGSFGGYTF
-,TRBV29-1,CSVLAGGGAKNIQYF
-,TRBV28,CASSSLGGGVLNEKLFF
once,TRBV28,CATSGPAEQFF
-,TRBV19,CASSKPGDTQYF
-,TRBV27,CASSLTVRGSTDTQYF